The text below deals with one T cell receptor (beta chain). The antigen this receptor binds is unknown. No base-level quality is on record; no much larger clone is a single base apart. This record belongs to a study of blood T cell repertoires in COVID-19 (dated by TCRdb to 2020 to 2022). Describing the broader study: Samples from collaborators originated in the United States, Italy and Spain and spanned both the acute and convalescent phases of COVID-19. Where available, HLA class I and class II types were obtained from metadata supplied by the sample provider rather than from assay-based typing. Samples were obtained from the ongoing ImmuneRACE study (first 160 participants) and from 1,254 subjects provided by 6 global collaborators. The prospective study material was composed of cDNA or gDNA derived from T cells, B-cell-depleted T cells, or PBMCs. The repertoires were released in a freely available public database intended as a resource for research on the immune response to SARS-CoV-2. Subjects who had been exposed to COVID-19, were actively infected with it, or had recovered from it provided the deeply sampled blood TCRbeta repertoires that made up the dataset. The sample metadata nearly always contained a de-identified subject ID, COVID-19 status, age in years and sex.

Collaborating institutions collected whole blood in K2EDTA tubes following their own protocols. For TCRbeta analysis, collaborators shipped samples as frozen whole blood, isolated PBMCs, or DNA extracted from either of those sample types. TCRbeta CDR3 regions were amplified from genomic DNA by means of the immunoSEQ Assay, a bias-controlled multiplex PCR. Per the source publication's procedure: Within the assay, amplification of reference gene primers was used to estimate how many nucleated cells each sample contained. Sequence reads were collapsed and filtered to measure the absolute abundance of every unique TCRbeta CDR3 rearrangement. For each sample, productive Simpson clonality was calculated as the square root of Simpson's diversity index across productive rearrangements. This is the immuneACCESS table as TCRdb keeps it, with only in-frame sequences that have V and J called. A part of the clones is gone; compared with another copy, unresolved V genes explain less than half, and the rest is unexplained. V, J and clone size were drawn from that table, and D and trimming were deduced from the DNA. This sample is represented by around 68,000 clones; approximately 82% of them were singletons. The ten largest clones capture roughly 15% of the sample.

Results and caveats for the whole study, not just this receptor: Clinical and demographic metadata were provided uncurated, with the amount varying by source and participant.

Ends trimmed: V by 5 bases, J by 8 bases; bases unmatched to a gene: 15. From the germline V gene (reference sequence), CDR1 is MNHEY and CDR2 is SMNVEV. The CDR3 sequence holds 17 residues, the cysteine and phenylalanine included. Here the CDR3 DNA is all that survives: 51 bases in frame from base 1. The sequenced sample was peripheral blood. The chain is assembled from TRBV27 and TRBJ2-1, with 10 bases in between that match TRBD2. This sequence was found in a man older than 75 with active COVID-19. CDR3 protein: CASSPRKRGGPGDEQFF. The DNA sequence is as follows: TGTGCCAGCAGTCCTCGGAAGCGGGGGGGCCCTGGAGATGAGCAGTTCTTC.